One sample yielded the 6 T cell receptor beta chains listed below, sequenced in a study of CXCR3-negative and CXCR3-positive naive CD8 T cells. Regarding the study as a whole: Relative to CXCR3-negative naive cells, CXCR3-positive naive cells had more hydrophobic TRB CDR3s.

TRB cDNA was prepared as libraries by UMI-labeled 5' RACE. TCRdb reanalyzed the 5' RACE reads, giving one entry per CDR3 protein sequence and no DNA. The sample holds about 7,700 distinct CDR3 sequences. Their target antigens are unknown. The source material was naive CXCR3+ CD8+ T cells from blood. The subset was: CD45RO-CCR7+CD27+CD95- naive CD8+ T cells expressing CXCR3 (TNR3+). The receptor source for this set is a human donor in good health. Some clones in this sample may be carry-over from other donors' samples.

This clonotype shows up as medium-sized by frequency. V is TRBV28 and J is TRBJ2-1; TCRdb's assignment of TRBD2 cannot be checked, as there is no DNA. The V gene's germline CDR1 is MDHEN and CDR2 SYDVKM. CDR3 length: 17 residues. The CDR3 here is CASRPATSALSYNEQFF.

This chain links TRBV10-1 with TRBJ2-3; the TCRdb D gene call, TRBD1, has no DNA to confirm it. CDR1 WNHNN and CDR2 SYGVQD come from the germline V gene (reference sequence). This CDR3 is built from 19 residues. The CDR3: CASSGFPGQGALVTDTQYF.

The chain uses TRBV5-6 and TRBJ2-1; TCRdb indicates TRBD2, and absent DNA this call remains unverified. The CDR3 runs 14 residues. Looked up from germline, CDR1 is SGHDT and CDR2 is YYEEEE. The CDR3: CASSSWGRAHEQFF.

V usage is TRBV14 and J usage is TRBJ2-7. CDR1 is SGHDN, CDR2 FVKESK, per germline. This CDR3 region has 16 residues. Here the CDR3 reads CASSQFERGSSYEQYF.

This rearrangement joins TRBV21-1 to TRBJ1-2; no DNA is available, so the TRBD1 call from TCRdb remains unchecked. TRBV21-1 is shown as a pseudogene. CDR3 length: 12 residues. The CDR3 sequence is CASSNRVHGYTF.

The V and J genes are TRBV9 and TRBJ1-6; absent DNA, TCRdb's TRBD1 call cannot be checked. The CDR3 is 15 residues long. Germline-derived CDR1 and CDR2 are SGDLS and YYNGEE. The CDR3 sequence: CASSPWTGGESPLHF.